The 30 T cell receptor beta chains below all came from one sample that was sequenced in a study of EBV T-cell therapy then PD-1 blockade in nasopharyngeal carcinoma. Antigens for these TCRs are unknown. Sample time point: 266 days after commencement of treatment, after nivolumab therapy. The treatment denotes: AdE1-LMPpoly-expanded autologous EBV-specific T-cell therapy followed by anti-PD-1 nivolumab. TCRdb's copy holds only in-frame clones and misses some; the assay was immunoSEQ multiplex PCR. The table records approximately 22,000 clones, under 90% of them present only once. The sequencing here drew on CD8+ T cells from blood, taken around day 300 from a patient whose treatment included autologous EBV-specific T cells and nivolumab. The receptors were sampled from a middle-aged man with nasopharyngeal carcinoma.

The CDR3 region has the DNA TGTGCCAGCAGCGCCACCGCCCTAGAAGCATCGTATGGCTACACCTTC. Translating gives CASSATALEASYGYTF. The rearrangement uses TRBV6-6 and TRBJ1-2; no reliable D call. V lost 6 bases to trimming and J lost 5 bases, with 22 bases between them. CDR3 length: 16 residues. Germline V gene data show CDR1 as MNHNY and CDR2 as SVGAGI (reference sequence).

The chain uses TRBV6-1 and TRBJ2-3; D not resolved. Looked up from germline, CDR1 is MNHNS and CDR2 is SASEGT. V lost 3 bases to trimming and J lost 2 bases, with 12 bases between them. This CDR3 comprises 15 residues. The CDR3 region has the DNA TGTGCCAGCAGTGATGCGGTTGCTAACACAGATACGCAGTATTTT. Translating gives CASSDAVANTDTQYF.

The rearrangement links TRBV7-9 to TRBJ1-1; possibly TRBD1 for D (5 bases). From germline, CDR1 is SEHNR and CDR2 FQNEAQ (reference sequence). Trimming stripped 5 bases from V and 0 bases from J, with 16 bases between. This CDR3 contains 16 residues. CDR3 in amino acids: CASSPRQGPVNTEAFF. The CDR3 DNA reads TGTGCCAGCAGCCCTCGTCAGGGCCCAGTGAACACTGAAGCTTTCTTT.

This chain joins TRBV15 and TRBJ2-7; D remains ambiguous. The CDR3 is made up of 14 amino acids. Trimming removed 3 bases from V and 3 bases from J, with 12 bases in between. Looked up from germline, CDR1 is LNHNV and CDR2 is YYDKDF (reference sequence). In DNA form, the CDR3 reads TGTGCCACCAGCAGCGTTTTTAGTGTCTACGAGCAGTACTTC. The encoded protein is CATSSVFSVYEQYF. Full variable domain (missing parts from reference TRBV15 and TRBJ2-7): DAMVIQNPRYQVTQFGKPVTLSCSQTLNHNVMYWYQQKSSQAPKLLFHYYDKDFNNEADTPDNFQSRRPNTSFCFLDIRSPGLGDTAMYLCATSSVFSVYEQYFGPGTRLTVT.

This clone was seen only once. The chain links TRBV10-3 to TRBJ1-1; no clear D. The CDR3 totals 12 residues. V gave up 3 bases and J gave up 0 bases, with 2 bases separating them. The germline gives CDR1 ENHRY, CDR2 SYGVKD. CDR3 amino acids: CAISDLNTEAFF. Here the CDR3 DNA reads TGTGCCATCAGTGACCTGAACACTGAAGCTTTCTTT.

CDR3 coding DNA: TGTGCCAGCAGTTTGCCGGGAAGCTCCTACGAGCAGTACTTC. Its protein product is CASSLPGSSYEQYF. V is TRBV6-5 and J is TRBJ2-7; D possibly corresponds to TRBD2 (5 bases). This CDR3 comprises 14 residues. The germline CDR1 and CDR2 sequences are MNHEY and SVGAGI. V dropped 4 bases and J dropped 0 bases, with 10 bases sitting between them.

The chain recombines TRBV9 with TRBJ2-5; tentative D call: TRBD2 (6 bases). This CDR3 contains 16 residues. The germline V and J ends were trimmed by 4 bases and 2 bases, with 18 bases remaining between them. The germline V gene encodes CDR1 SGDLS and CDR2 YYNGEE. The DNA for the CDR3 is TGTGCCAGCAGCTCGGCCCCCGGGACTCCTCAAGAGACCCAGTACTTC. Its translation: CASSSAPGTPQETQYF.

The table lists this clone with a count of one. The V call is TRBV7-8, the J call TRBJ1-5; D is unresolved. This CDR3 is 15 amino acids long. Trimming stripped 1 base from V and 0 bases from J, with 7 bases between. Germline V gives CDR1 SGHVS, CDR2 FQNEAQ. The chain's CDR3 is CASSLEAASNQPQHF. The DNA of the CDR3 is TGTGCCAGCAGCTTAGAGGCAGCTAGCAATCAGCCCCAGCATTTT.

In its sample, this clone was seen a few times. The rearrangement joins TRBV5-6 to TRBJ1-5; TRBD1 matches at 9 bases. Losses at the gene ends were 8 bases for V and 4 bases for J; bases not matched to a gene: 4. Germline CDR1 reads SGHDT; CDR2 reads YYEEEE. The CDR3 loop spans 13 amino acids. The CDR3 DNA is TGTGCCAGGGGGGACAGGGCTAATCAGCCCCAGCATTTT. Translated: CARGDRANQPQHF.

The chain links TRBV19 to TRBJ2-1, with TRBD2 matching over 10 bases. Germline CDR1 reads LNHDA; CDR2 reads SQIVND (reference sequence). The CDR3 length is 14 residues. The ends lost 10 bases at V and 7 bases at J; junction bases unmatched: 10. CDR3 amino acids: CATQGLADLNEQFF. The CDR3 region has the DNA TGTGCCACTCAAGGACTAGCGGATCTTAATGAGCAGTTCTTC. Full variable domain (rest looked up from reference TRBV19 and TRBJ2-1): DGGITQSPKYLFRKEGQNVTLSCEQNLNHDAMYWYRQDPGQGLRLIYYSQIVNDFQKGDIAEGYSVSREKKESFPLTVTSAQKNPTAFYLCATQGLADLNEQFFGPGTRLTVL.

A word on this clone: Other DNA variants within this sample encode the same CDR3. CDR3 region: CAISGRAGGVGSYEQYF. The CDR3 nucleotides are TGTGCCATCAGTGGAAGAGCGGGGGGGGTTGGGTCCTACGAGCAGTACTTC. The genes are TRBV10-3 and TRBJ2-7, with 10 bases identical to TRBD2. From germline, CDR1 is ENHRY and CDR2 SYGVKD. V lost 4 bases to trimming and J lost 1 base; unmatched junction nucleotides: 10. This CDR3 spans 17 amino acids.

This clone was seen a few times. V usage is TRBV19 and J usage is TRBJ2-5; the D gene is possibly TRBD2 (5 bases). The CDR3 has 17 residues. Germline V gene sequence: CDR1 LNHDA, CDR2 SQIVND (reference sequence). V was pared by 2 bases and J by 6 bases, with 22 bases between. The DNA for the CDR3 is TGTGCCAGTAGTATACGAGGGAACCCACCGTCGTTAAAGACCCAGTACTTC. Encoded protein: CASSIRGNPPSLKTQYF.

This chain uses TRBV18 with TRBJ2-5, with 13 bases matching TRBD2. The CDR3 is 16 residues long. Germline CDR1 and CDR2: KGHSH and LQKENI. The J segment lost 4 bases and the V segment lost 3 bases, leaving 5 bases of the junction unmatched. The CDR3 region is CASSPPGLAGPETQYF. DNA for the CDR3: TGTGCCAGCTCACCGCCGGGACTAGCGGGACCAGAGACCCAGTACTTC. Drawing the rest from reference TRBV18 and TRBJ2-5, the complete variable domain is NAGVMQNPRHLVRRRGQEARLRCSPMKGHSHVYWYRQLPEEGLKFMVYLQKENIIDESGMPKERFSAEFPKEGPSILRIQQVVRGDSAAYFCASSPPGLAGPETQYFGPGTRLLVL.

The V and J genes are TRBV2 and TRBJ2-1; maybe TRBD2 (5 bases). The V end lost 4 bases, the J end lost 7 bases, and 8 bases lay between the germline ends. CDR1 is SNHLY and CDR2 is FYNNEI in the germline V gene. CDR3 size: 12 residues. Here the CDR3 DNA reads TGTGCCAGCAGTGGGGAGAGGAATGAGCAGTTCTTC. Translation gives CASSGERNEQFF.

The V and J genes are TRBV7-3 and TRBJ2-2; D remains unclear. The CDR3 consists of 13 residues. CDR1 SGHTA and CDR2 FQGTGA come from the germline V gene. The V and J ends lost 2 bases and 4 bases respectively, with 5 bases between them. CDR3 residues: CASSLLGTGELFF. For the CDR3, the DNA is TGTGCCAGCAGCTTACTCGGCACCGGGGAGCTGTTTTTT.

The chain links TRBV6-1 to TRBJ2-5; tentatively, D is TRBD2 (5 bases). In germline, CDR1 is MNHNS, CDR2 SASEGT. Trimming stripped 7 bases from V and 5 bases from J, with 17 bases between. The CDR3 loop spans 14 amino acids. The CDR3: CASTGLLLEETQYF. In DNA, the CDR3 is TGTGCCAGCACCGGACTCCTTTTAGAGGAGACCCAGTACTTC.

This chain links TRBV19 with TRBJ1-5; perhaps TRBD1 as D (6 bases). Trimming left V 5 bases short and J 7 bases short, with 12 bases between. CDR1 is LNHDA, CDR2 SQIVND, per germline (reference sequence). The length of the CDR3 is 13 residues. The CDR3 loop reads CASSWTEGQPQHF. CDR3 nucleotides: TGTGCCAGTAGTTGGACAGAGGGGCAGCCCCAGCATTTT.

The rearrangement uses TRBV4-3 and TRBJ2-7; TRBD1 agrees at 8 bases. V shed 4 bases, J shed 2 bases, and the junction held 22 bases outside the gene matches. The CDR3 length is 20 residues. Germline values: CDR1 LGHNA, CDR2 YSLEER. The CDR3 DNA is TGCGCCAGCAGCCCACAACGCTCCTGGTCCCGCCGGACAGGGACCTACGAGCAGTACTTC. It yields the protein CASSPQRSWSRRTGTYEQYF.

By frequency in the sample, this clone is medium-sized. The chain employs TRBV4-2 and TRBJ1-5; 7 bases align to TRBD1. This CDR3 is 15 amino acids long. V was clipped by 2 bases and J by 4 bases; unmatched bases: 5. From germline, CDR1 is LGHNA and CDR2 YNFKEQ. The CDR3 sequence is CASSQYRGGNQPQHF. CDR3 DNA sequence: TGTGCCAGCAGCCAATACAGGGGCGGGAATCAGCCCCAGCATTTT.

The rearrangement uses TRBV11-1 and TRBJ1-1; D ambiguous. The length of the CDR3 is 13 residues. Trimming pared 7 bases from V and 4 bases from J, leaving 13 bases between. Germline-derived CDR1 and CDR2 are SGHAT and FQDESV (reference sequence). CDR3 region: CASTLDPGTEAFF. The CDR3 bases are TGTGCCAGCACCCTGGACCCGGGCACTGAAGCTTTCTTT.

The chain is built from TRBV19 and TRBJ1-1; D is unresolved. Deletions cut 7 bases from V and 2 bases from J, with 17 bases between. Germline V lookup: CDR1 LNHDA, CDR2 SQIVND (reference sequence). The CDR3 consists of 15 residues. CDR3 sequence: CASTPGGDSNTEAFF. The CDR3 nucleotides read TGTGCCAGTACCCCCGGTGGAGATTCCAACACTGAAGCTTTCTTT. The full variable domain, in which reference TRBV19 and TRBJ1-1 provide the parts outside the CDR3, is DGGITQSPKYLFRKEGQNVTLSCEQNLNHDAMYWYRQDPGQGLRLIYYSQIVNDFQKGDIAEGYSVSREKKESFPLTVTSAQKNPTAFYLCASTPGGDSNTEAFFGQGTRLTVV.

The genes are TRBV24-1 and TRBJ1-2; 9 positions match TRBD1. The V and J ends lost 8 bases and 4 bases, in that order; junction bases with no gene match: 4. This CDR3 region has 13 residues. The germline V gene has CDR1 KGHDR and CDR2 SFDVKD. The CDR3 reads CATKGQGFYGYTF. Here the CDR3 DNA reads TGTGCCACCAAGGGACAGGGTTTCTATGGCTACACCTTC.

V is TRBV4-3 and J is TRBJ2-1; perhaps TRBD2 as D (7 bases). The V end lost 0 bases, the J end lost 4 bases, and 13 bases lay between the germline ends. CDR1 is LGHNA, CDR2 YSLEER, per germline. The CDR3 is 16 residues long. The CDR3 reads CASSQEIRGGYNEQFF. The CDR3 DNA reads as TGCGCCAGCAGCCAAGAGATTAGGGGGGGGTACAATGAGCAGTTCTTC.

CDR3 amino acids: CAWSAGGSSYEQYF. The CDR3 region has the DNA TGTGCCTGGAGTGCGGGGGGGAGCTCCTACGAGCAGTACTTC. The chain is built from TRBV30 and TRBJ2-7; the match to TRBD2 covers 8 bases. The CDR3 has 14 residues. Germline CDR1 reads GTSNPN; CDR2 reads SVGIG (reference sequence). Germline trimming cut 1 base from V and 0 bases from J; bases unmatched to any gene: 2.

The chain combines TRBV19 with TRBJ2-7; no clear D. The CDR3 has 18 residues. V shed 7 bases and J shed 0 bases, with 25 bases lying between them. Germline CDR1 is LNHDA and CDR2 is SQIVND (reference sequence). The CDR3 spells CASTTPLRTDLLSYEQYF. The CDR3 DNA follows: TGTGCCAGTACCACCCCCCTGAGGACCGACCTTCTCTCCTACGAGCAGTACTTC.

The chain couples TRBV28 to TRBJ2-7; TRBD1 agrees at 10 bases. Germline CDR1 reads MDHEN; CDR2 reads SYDVKM. J lost 5 bases, V lost 4 bases, and 5 bases had no gene match. The CDR3 totals 14 residues. CDR3 loop: CASSSGQGKDEQYF. CDR3 DNA: TGTGCCAGCAGTTCGGGACAGGGGAAGGACGAGCAGTACTTC.

J is TRBJ2-7 and V is TRBV11-3; maybe TRBD1 (7 bases). V shed 6 bases and J shed 6 bases, with 12 bases lying between them. Per germline, CDR1 SGHNT and CDR2 YENEEA. The CDR3 has 12 amino acids. This CDR3 is CASSPGGSEQYF. CDR3 coding DNA: TGTGCCAGCAGTCCAGGGGGGAGCGAGCAGTACTTC. The full variable domain, completed using reference TRBV11-3 and TRBJ2-7, is EAGVVQSPRYKIIEKKQPVAFWCNPISGHNTLYWYLQNLGQGPELLIRYENEEAVDDSQLPKDRFSAERLKGVDSTLKIQPAELGDSAVYLCASSPGGSEQYFGPGTRLTVT.

This chain joins TRBV6-2 or TRBV6-3 and TRBJ1-5, with D perhaps matching TRBD1 (6 bases). The length of the CDR3 is 15 residues. The germline gives CDR1 MNHEY, CDR2 SVGEGT. With 4 bases removed from V and 9 bases from J, the gap between germline ends came to 19 bases. The CDR3 reads CASSSDWGAPWPQHF. The DNA for the CDR3 is TGTGCCAGCAGTTCGGACTGGGGGGCCCCGTGGCCCCAGCATTTT.

The chain combines TRBV6-5 with TRBJ2-7; perhaps TRBD2 as D (7 bases). Germline-derived CDR1 and CDR2 are MNHEY and SVGAGI. This CDR3 is built from 14 residues. V lost 6 bases to trimming and J lost 5 bases, with 17 bases between them. This chain's CDR3 is CASRSRGALNEQYF. The CDR3, as DNA: TGTGCCAGCAGGTCTCGGGGGGCGCTGAACGAGCAGTACTTC.

V and J are TRBV7-8 and TRBJ2-7, with 8 bases identical to TRBD1. J was trimmed by 1 base and V by 5 bases; bases with no gene match: 4. Germline CDR1 reads SGHVS; CDR2 reads FQNEAQ. This CDR3 has 14 amino acids. The CDR3 DNA reads TGTGCCAGCAGCCCTCGGACAGGGTCCTACGAGCAGTACTTC. Translating gives CASSPRTGSYEQYF. Full variable domain (remainder filled in from reference TRBV7-8 and TRBJ2-7): GAGVSQSPRYKVAKRGQDVALRCDPISGHVSLFWYQQALGQGPEFLTYFQNEAQLDKSGLPSDRFFAERPEGSVSTLKIQRTQQEDSAVYLCASSPRTGSYEQYFGPGTRLTVT.